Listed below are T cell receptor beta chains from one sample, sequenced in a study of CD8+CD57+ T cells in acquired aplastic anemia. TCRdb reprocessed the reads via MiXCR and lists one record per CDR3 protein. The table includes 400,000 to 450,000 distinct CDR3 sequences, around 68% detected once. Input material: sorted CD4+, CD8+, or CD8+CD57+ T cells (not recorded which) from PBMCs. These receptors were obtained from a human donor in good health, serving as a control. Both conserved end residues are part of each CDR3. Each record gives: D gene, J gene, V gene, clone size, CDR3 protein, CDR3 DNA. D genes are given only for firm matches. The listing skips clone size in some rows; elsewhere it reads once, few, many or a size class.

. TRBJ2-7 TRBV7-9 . CASRGRESSYEQYF TGTGCCAGCAGAGGGCGCGAGAGTTCCTACGAGCAGTACTTC
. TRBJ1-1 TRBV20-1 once CSARDPGARTEAFF TGCAGTGCTAGAGACCCGGGGGCGAGGACTGAAGCTTTCTTT
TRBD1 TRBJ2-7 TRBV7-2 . CASSSSQGVYEQYF TGTGCCAGCAGCTCCTCTCAGGGGGTCTACGAGCAGTACTTC
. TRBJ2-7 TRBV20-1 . CSATPNRGSEQYF TGCAGTGCTACACCGAACCGGGGCAGCGAGCAGTACTTC
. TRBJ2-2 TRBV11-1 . CASIMDSPNTGELFF TGTGCCAGCATCATGGACAGCCCGAACACCGGGGAGCTGTTTTTT
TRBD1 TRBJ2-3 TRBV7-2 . CASSRDRGGGRTLTQYF TGTGCCAGCAGCCGAGACAGGGGGGGGGGACGCACCCTCACGCAGTATTTT
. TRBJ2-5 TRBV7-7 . CASSFGLVYAQYF TGTGCCAGCAGCTTTGGCTTGGTGTATGCCCAGTACTTC
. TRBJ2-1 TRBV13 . CASSVTANNEQFF TGTGCCAGCAGCGTAACAGCAAACAATGAGCAGTTCTTC
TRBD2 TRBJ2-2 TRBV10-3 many CAISDSSGGNGELFF TGTGCCATCAGTGACTCTAGCGGGGGAAACGGGGAGCTGTTTTTT
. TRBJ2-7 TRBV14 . CASSIQVQGSYEQYF TGTGCCAGCAGCATACAAGTTCAGGGCTCCTACGAGCAGTACTTC
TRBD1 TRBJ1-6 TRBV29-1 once CSVGDRGSPLHF TGCAGCGTGGGGGACAGGGGTTCACCCCTCCACTTT
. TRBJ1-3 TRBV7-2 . CASSVQNRNAIHF TGTGCCAGCAGTGTTCAAAATCGAAACGCCATCCATTTC
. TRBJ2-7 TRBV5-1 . CASSRTVAFGEQYF TGCGCCAGCAGCAGGACGGTTGCATTCGGCGAGCAGTACTTC
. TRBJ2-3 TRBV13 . CASTSAPSTDTQYF TGTGCCAGCACCTCCGCGCCAAGCACAGATACGCAGTATTTT
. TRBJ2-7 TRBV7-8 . CASSLKRGLSAGAEQYF TGTGCCAGCAGCTTGAAAAGGGGACTTAGCGCTGGGGCCGAGCAGTACTTC
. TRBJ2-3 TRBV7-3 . CASSLDRDVNTAEYF TGTGCCAGCAGCTTGGATAGGGATGTGAACACTGCAGAGTATTTT
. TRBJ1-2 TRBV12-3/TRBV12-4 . CASIPGSEEGYTF TGTGCCAGCATTCCGGGTTCCGAAGAGGGCTACACCTTC
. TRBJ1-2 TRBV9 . CASSLRGVDYGHSF TGTGCCAGCAGCTTAAGAGGCGTGGACTATGGCCACTCCTTC
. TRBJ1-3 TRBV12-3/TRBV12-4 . CASSLEGSGNTKYF TGTGCCAGCAGTTTAGAAGGGAGTGGAAACACCAAATATTTT
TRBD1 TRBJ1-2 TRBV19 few CASSAPPGQVNYGYTF TGTGCCAGTAGTGCGCCACCGGGACAGGTTAACTATGGCTACACCTTC
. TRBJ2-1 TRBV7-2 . CASSSPTGGEQFF TGTGCCAGCAGCTCCCCCACGGGCGGTGAGCAGTTCTTC
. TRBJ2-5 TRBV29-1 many CSELGNQETQYF TGCAGCGAGCTGGGGAACCAAGAGACCCAGTACTTC
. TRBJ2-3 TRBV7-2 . CASSLKKLANKQYF TGTGCCAGCAGCTTAAAAAAGCTCGCCAATAAGCAGTACTTT
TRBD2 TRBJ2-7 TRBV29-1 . CSVGGSTSGSFGQYF TGCAGTGTTGGAGGATCGACTAGCGGGTCCTTCGGGCAGTACTTC
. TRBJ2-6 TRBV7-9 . CASSLNVGAGLRVLTF TGTGCCAGCAGCTTAAACGTTGGCGCTGGTCTTAGGGTCCTGACTTTC
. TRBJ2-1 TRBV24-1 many CATSEPGLGEQFF TGTGCCACCAGTGAGCCCGGACTTGGTGAGCAGTTCTTC
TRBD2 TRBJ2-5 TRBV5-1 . CASLVWGGGGGETQYF TGTGCCAGCCTCGTATGGGGGGGTGGGGGGGGAGAGACCCAGTACTTC
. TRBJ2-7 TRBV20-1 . CSARTRGGGHEQYF TGCAGTGCTAGAACTCGCGGGGGCGGCCACGAGCAGTACTTC
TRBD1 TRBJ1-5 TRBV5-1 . CASSVQGTGDQPQHF TGCGCCAGCAGCGTACAGGGGACAGGAGATCAGCCCCAGCATTTT
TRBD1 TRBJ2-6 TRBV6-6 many CASSYSIGQGSSGANVLTF TGTGCCAGCAGTTACTCGATCGGACAGGGAAGCTCTGGGGCCAACGTCCTGACTTTC
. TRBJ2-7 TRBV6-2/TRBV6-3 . CASRTAWGTPGEQYF TGTGCCAGCAGAACAGCCTGGGGGACACCGGGGGAGCAGTACTTC
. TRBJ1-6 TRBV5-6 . CASSSTGTYNSPLHF TGTGCCAGCAGCTCCACAGGGACCTATAATTCACCCCTCCACTTT
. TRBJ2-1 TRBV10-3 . CARGGGGGQSEQFF TGTGCCAGGGGGGGGGGGGGGGGCCAGAGTGAGCAGTTCTTC
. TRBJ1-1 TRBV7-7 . CASSLALGAMNTEAFF TGTGCCAGCAGCTTAGCGCTAGGGGCGATGAACACTGAAGCTTTCTTT
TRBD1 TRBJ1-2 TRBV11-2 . CASSSQGRSYGYTF TGTGCCAGCAGTTCACAGGGGAGGAGCTATGGCTACACCTTC
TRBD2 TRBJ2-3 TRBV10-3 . CAISDCSGGALDTQYF TGTGCCATCAGTGACTGCAGCGGGGGGGCGCTAGATACGCAGTATTTT
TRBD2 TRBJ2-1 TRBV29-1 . CSVATSGGPSNEQFF TGCAGCGTCGCGACTAGCGGGGGTCCTTCCAATGAGCAGTTCTTC
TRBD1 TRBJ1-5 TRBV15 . CATSSAQGGRGMNQPQHF TGTGCCACCAGCAGTGCCCAGGGGGGACGGGGCATGAATCAGCCCCAGCATTTT
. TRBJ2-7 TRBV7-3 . CASSLLGRQASPEQYF TGTGCCAGCAGCTTACTTGGTCGACAGGCGTCACCCGAGCAGTACTTC
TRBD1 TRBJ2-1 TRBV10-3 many CAISESGTEYNEQFF TGTGCCATCAGTGAGTCGGGGACAGAATACAATGAGCAGTTCTTC
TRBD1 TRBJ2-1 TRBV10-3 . CATRQGAGEQFF TGTGCCACGAGACAGGGGGCAGGTGAGCAGTTCTTC
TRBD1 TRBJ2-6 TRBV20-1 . CSARDGTGDSGANVLTF TGCAGTGCTAGAGACGGGACAGGGGACTCTGGGGCCAACGTCCTGACTTTC
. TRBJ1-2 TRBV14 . CASSLQGGISYEPF TGTGCCAGCAGCCTGCAAGGGGGGATCTCCTACGAGCCCTTC
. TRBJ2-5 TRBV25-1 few CASSESQGWTQYF TGTGCCAGCAGTGAATCACAGGGATGGACCCAGTACTTC
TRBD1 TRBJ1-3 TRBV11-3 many CASSLARDSVSGNTIYF TGTGCCAGCAGCTTGGCGCGGGACAGCGTATCTGGAAACACCATATATTTT
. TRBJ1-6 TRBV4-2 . CASSQDGVRRSPLHF TGTGCCAGCAGCCAAGATGGAGTCAGGCGTTCACCCCTCCACTTT
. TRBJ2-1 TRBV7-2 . CASSLRAAISEQFF TGTGCCAGCAGCTTACGAGCAGCCATAAGTGAGCAGTTCTTC
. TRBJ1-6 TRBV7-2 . CASSRWVRDEQYFLHF TGTGCCAGCAGCCGGTGGGTCCGGGACGAGCAGTACTTCCTCCACTTT
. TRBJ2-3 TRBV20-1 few CSAATPTDTQYF TGCAGTGCTGCGACACCTACAGATACGCAGTATTTT
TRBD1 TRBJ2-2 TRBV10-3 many CAAAGGSGELFF TGTGCCGCCGCAGGGGGCTCCGGGGAGCTGTTTTTT
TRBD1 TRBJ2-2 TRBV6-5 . CASSPKGQGSFGELFF TGTGCCAGCAGTCCAAAGGGACAGGGGAGCTTCGGGGAGCTGTTTTTT
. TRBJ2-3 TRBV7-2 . CASSLEAGTGNTNF TGTGCCAGCAGCTTAGAAGCGGGCACGGGAAACACGAATTTT
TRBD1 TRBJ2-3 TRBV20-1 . CSARGQGVGATDTQYF TGCAGTGCTAGAGGGCAGGGGGTTGGCGCCACAGATACGCAGTATTTT
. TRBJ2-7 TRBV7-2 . CASSSTPPGQARGYEQYF TGTGCCAGCAGCTCAACTCCGCCGGGCCAGGCACGCGGCTACGAGCAGTACTTC